The 8 T cell receptor beta chains given below trace back to one sample, sequenced in a study of T cells after posttransplantation cyclophosphamide. Assay used: immunoSEQ multiplex PCR; TCRdb lists only in-frame clones, some missing. The sample shows about 24,000 clones, no singletons; the ten largest hold approximately 6.3%. The specimen sequenced was PBMCs. The receptor set was obtained from a woman aged 55-70 years in good health, CMV-negative, and a related stem cell transplant donor.

This clone showed up many times. This chain joins TRBV5-4 and TRBJ2-7; TRBD1 matches 9 bases. This CDR3 has 15 residues. Trimming at V came to 0 bases and at J to 1 base, leaving 2 bases not matched to a gene. Per the germline V gene, CDR1 is SGHNT and CDR2 is YYREEE (reference sequence). Written as DNA, the CDR3 is TGTGCCAGCAGCTTGGCCGGGACAGGGTCCTACGAGCAGTACTTC. Protein sequence: CASSLAGTGSYEQYF.

The table lists this clone with many counts. This chain uses TRBV7-9 with TRBJ1-5, with D maybe TRBD1 (6 bases). The CDR3 has 14 amino acids. Germline V gene lookup returns CDR1 SEHNR and CDR2 FQNEAQ (reference sequence). Trimming removed 5 bases from V and 0 bases from J, with 8 bases in between. DNA for the CDR3: TGTGCCAGCAGCCTACAGGGTAGCAATCAGCCCCAGCATTTT. Translating it yields CASSLQGSNQPQHF.

This clone was observed many times. The chain employs TRBV5-4 and TRBJ2-5; 7 bases match TRBD1. The germline V gene has CDR1 SGHNT and CDR2 YYREEE (reference sequence). The junction had 6 bases not matched to a gene; V was cut back by 6 bases and J by 4 bases. The CDR3 contains 13 residues. As DNA, the CDR3 is TGTGCCAGCACGACAGGGTGGGGAGAGACCCAGTACTTC. This encodes CASTTGWGETQYF.

The sample holds a few counts of this clone. The V and J genes are TRBV5-1 and TRBJ2-3; possible D gene TRBD1, 8 bases. CDR1 is SGHRS and CDR2 is YFSETQ in the germline V gene. V was pared by 5 bases and J by 3 bases, with 16 bases between. This CDR3 comprises 15 residues. The CDR3 reads CASREDRGGTDTQYF. For the CDR3, the DNA is TGCGCCAGCAGGGAAGACAGGGGAGGGACAGATACGCAGTATTTT.

This clone was counted ten times or more. This chain joins TRBV10-3 and TRBJ2-6; 7 positions match TRBD1. CDR1 and CDR2 from the germline V gene are ENHRY and SYGVKD. CDR3 size: 16 residues. Losses at the gene ends were 3 bases for V and 2 bases for J; bases not matched to a gene: 4. The CDR3 loop reads CAISERTGAGANVLTF. The DNA for the CDR3 is TGTGCCATCAGTGAACGAACAGGGGCTGGGGCCAACGTCCTGACTTTC.

This clone was observed many times. The rearrangement links TRBV6-6 to TRBJ2-3; 8 bases match TRBD1. Germline CDR1 MNHNY, CDR2 SVGAGI (reference sequence). The trim removed 4 bases at V and 6 bases at J, leaving 6 bases unmatched. This CDR3 contains 14 residues. In nucleotides, the CDR3 is TGTGCCAGCAGTTGGCCGGGACAGGAGGATACGCAGTATTTT. Protein product: CASSWPGQEDTQYF.

This clone came up many times. The V call is TRBV2, the J call TRBJ2-1; D might be TRBD1 (5 bases). The V gene lost 4 bases and the J gene lost 1 base, with 11 bases spanning the gap. Germline CDR1 reads SNHLY; CDR2 reads FYNNEI. The CDR3 is 15 amino acids. CDR3 loop: CASSVAGNSYNEQFF. DNA for the CDR3: TGTGCCAGCAGTGTGGCAGGGAATTCCTACAATGAGCAGTTCTTC.

This clone has more than one count but fewer than ten. This chain connects TRBV27 to TRBJ2-7; 7 bases agree with TRBD1. Germline CDR1 MNHEY, CDR2 SMNVEV (reference sequence). The V gene end was trimmed by 6 bases and the J gene end by 0 bases; junction bases not matched to a gene: 5. The CDR3 is 14 residues long. The CDR3 protein is CASSPGQLSYEQYF. In DNA, the CDR3 is TGTGCCAGCAGCCCGGGACAGCTCTCCTACGAGCAGTACTTC.